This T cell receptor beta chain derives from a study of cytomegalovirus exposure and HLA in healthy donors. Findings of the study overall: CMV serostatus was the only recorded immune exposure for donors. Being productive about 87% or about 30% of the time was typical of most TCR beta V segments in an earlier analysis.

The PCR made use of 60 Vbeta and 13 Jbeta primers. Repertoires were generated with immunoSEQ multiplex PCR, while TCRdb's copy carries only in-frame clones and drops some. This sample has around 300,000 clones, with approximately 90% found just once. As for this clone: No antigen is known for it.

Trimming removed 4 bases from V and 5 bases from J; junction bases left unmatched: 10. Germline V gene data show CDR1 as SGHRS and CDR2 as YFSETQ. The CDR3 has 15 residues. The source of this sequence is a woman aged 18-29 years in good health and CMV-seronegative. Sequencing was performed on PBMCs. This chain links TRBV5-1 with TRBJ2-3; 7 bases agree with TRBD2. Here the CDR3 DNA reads TGCGCCAGCAGCAAAGATTTGGGGGGGGGAGATACGCAGTATTTT. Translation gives CASSKDLGGGDTQYF.